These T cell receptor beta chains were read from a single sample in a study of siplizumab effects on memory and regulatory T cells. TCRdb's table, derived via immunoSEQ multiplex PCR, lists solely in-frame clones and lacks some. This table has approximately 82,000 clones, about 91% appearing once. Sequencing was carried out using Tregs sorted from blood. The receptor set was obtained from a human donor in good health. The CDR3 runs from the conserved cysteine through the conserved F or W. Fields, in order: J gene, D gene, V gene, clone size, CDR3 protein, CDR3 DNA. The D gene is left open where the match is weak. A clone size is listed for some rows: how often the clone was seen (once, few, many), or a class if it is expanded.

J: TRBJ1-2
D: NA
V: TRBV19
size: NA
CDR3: CASSISAAYGYTF
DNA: TGTGCCAGTAGTATATCGGCAGCCTATGGCTACACCTTC

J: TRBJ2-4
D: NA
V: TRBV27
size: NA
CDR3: CASSLLGAKNIQYF
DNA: TGTGCCAGCAGTTTATTGGGCGCCAAAAACATTCAGTACTTC

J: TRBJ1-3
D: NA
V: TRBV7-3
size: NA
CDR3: CASRRGRGSGNTIYF
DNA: TGTGCCAGCCGCCGTGGCAGGGGCTCTGGAAACACCATATATTTT

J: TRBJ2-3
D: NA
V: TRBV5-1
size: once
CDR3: CASSWGRTTTTDTQYF
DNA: TGCGCCAGCAGCTGGGGCAGGACAACCACGACAGATACGCAGTATTTT

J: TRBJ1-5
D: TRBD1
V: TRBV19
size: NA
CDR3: CASTLQGAGQPQHF
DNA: TGTGCCAGTACCCTACAGGGGGCCGGACAGCCCCAGCATTTT

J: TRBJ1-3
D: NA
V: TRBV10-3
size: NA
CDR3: CAISESRNTIYF
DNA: TGTGCCATCAGTGAGTCGAGAAACACCATATATTTT

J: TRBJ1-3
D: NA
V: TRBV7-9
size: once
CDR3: CASSLFHPYSGNTIYF
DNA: TGTGCCAGCAGCCTGTTCCACCCGTACTCTGGAAACACCATATATTTT

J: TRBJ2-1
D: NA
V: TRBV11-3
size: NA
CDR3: CASSLSGLPHSEQFF
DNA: TGTGCCAGCAGCTTATCTGGACTACCTCACAGTGAGCAGTTCTTC

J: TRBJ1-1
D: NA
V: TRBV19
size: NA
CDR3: CASRHQRLNTEAFF
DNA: TGTGCCAGTAGGCATCAGAGATTGAACACTGAAGCTTTCTTT

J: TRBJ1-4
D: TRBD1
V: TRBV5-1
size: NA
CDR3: CASSLEGTGWGDKGKLFF
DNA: TGCGCCAGCAGCTTGGAAGGGACAGGGTGGGGTGATAAGGGAAAACTGTTTTTT

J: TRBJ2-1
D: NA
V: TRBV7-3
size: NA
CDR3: CASSSPAGNEQFF
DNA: TGTGCCAGCAGCTCCCCGGCGGGCAATGAGCAGTTCTTC

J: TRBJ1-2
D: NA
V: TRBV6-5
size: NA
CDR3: CASSFQGNYGYTF
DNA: TGTGCCAGCAGTTTTCAGGGAAACTATGGCTACACCTTC

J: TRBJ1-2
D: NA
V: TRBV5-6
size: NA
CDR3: CASSLEEGPYGYTF
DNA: TGTGCCAGCAGCTTGGAGGAGGGTCCCTATGGCTACACCTTC

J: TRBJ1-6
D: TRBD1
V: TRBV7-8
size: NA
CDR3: CASSSSGGNSPLHF
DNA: TGTGCCAGCAGCTCCTCAGGGGGAAATTCACCCCTCCACTTT

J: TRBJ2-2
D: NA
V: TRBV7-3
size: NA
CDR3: CASSSDSGELFF
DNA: TGTGCCAGCAGCTCGGACAGCGGGGAGCTGTTTTTT

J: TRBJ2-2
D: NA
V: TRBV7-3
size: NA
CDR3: CANSVFRDTGELFF
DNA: TGTGCCAACAGCGTTTTCCGGGACACCGGGGAGCTGTTTTTT

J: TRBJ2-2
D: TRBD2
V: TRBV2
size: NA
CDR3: CASSEEAGGLGTGELFF
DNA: TGTGCCAGCAGTGAGGAAGCGGGGGGGCTCGGCACCGGGGAGCTGTTTTTT

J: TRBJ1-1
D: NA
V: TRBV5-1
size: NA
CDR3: CASSLDTRQTEAFF
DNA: TGCGCCAGCAGCTTGGATACTAGACAGACTGAAGCTTTCTTT

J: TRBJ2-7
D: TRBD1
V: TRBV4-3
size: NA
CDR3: CASSQDRDRFGEQYF
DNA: TGCGCCAGCAGCCAAGATAGGGACAGGTTCGGCGAGCAGTACTTC

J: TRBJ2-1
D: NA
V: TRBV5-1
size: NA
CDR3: CASSSVDRRNEQFF
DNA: TGCGCCAGCAGCTCCGTCGACAGGCGAAATGAGCAGTTCTTC

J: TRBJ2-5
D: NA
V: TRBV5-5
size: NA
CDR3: CASSLAPGETQYF
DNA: TGTGCCAGCAGCTTGGCCCCAGGGGAGACCCAGTACTTC

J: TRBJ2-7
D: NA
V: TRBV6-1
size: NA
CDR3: CASRITGTSYEQYF
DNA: TGTGCCAGCAGGATCACAGGGACTTCCTACGAGCAGTACTTC

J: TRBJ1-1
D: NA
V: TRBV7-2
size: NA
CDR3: CASSLGRMNTEAFF
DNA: TGTGCCAGCAGCTTAGGGCGGATGAACACTGAAGCTTTCTTT

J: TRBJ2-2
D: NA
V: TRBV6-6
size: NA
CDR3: CASHRGNAGELFF
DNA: TGTGCCAGCCATCGGGGTAACGCCGGGGAGCTGTTTTTT

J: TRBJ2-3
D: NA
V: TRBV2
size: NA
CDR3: CASRVGLPPDTQYF
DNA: TGTGCCAGCAGAGTCGGACTCCCCCCGGATACGCAGTATTTT

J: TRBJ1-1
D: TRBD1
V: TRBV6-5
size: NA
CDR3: CASSYSGGRRAFF
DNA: TGTGCCAGCAGTTACTCAGGGGGCCGTAGGGCTTTCTTT

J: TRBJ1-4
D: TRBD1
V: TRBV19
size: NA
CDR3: CASSLGQPSQKLFF
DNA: TGTGCCAGTAGTCTGGGACAGCCATCCCAAAAACTGTTTTTT

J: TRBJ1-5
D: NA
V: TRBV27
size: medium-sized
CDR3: CASSQASPTLQPQHF
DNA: TGTGCCAGCAGTCAAGCGAGTCCTACACTGCAGCCCCAGCATTTT

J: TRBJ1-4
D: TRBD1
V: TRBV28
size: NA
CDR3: CASSSPGTVGNEKLFF
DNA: TGTGCCAGCAGTTCACCAGGGACAGTTGGAAATGAAAAACTGTTTTTT

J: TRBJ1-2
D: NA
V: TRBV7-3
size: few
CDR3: CASSSNAGDGYTF
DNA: TGTGCCAGCAGCTCCAACGCAGGGGATGGCTACACCTTC

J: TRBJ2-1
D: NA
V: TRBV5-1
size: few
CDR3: CASSPLEHDSYNEQFF
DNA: TGCGCCAGCAGCCCGCTGGAACACGACTCCTACAATGAGCAGTTCTTC

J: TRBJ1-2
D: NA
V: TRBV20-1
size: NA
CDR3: CSAYPRGGYTF
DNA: TGCAGTGCCTATCCGAGGGGAGGCTACACCTTC

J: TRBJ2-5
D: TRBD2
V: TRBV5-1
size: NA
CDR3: CASSLIAGGGETQYF
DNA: TGCGCCAGCAGCTTGATTGCGGGGGGCGGGGAGACCCAGTACTTC

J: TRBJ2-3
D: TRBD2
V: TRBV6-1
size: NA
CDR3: CASSELGRAAGDTQYF
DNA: TGTGCCAGCAGTGAACTGGGGAGGGCAGCCGGGGATACGCAGTATTTT

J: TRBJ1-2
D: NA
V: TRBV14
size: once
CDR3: CASSPHLRGGGYTF
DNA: TGTGCCAGCAGCCCCCACCTCCGGGGTGGGGGCTACACCTTC

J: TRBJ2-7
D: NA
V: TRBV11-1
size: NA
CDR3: CASSLVPLGARESSYEQYF
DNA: TGTGCCAGCAGCTTAGTACCTTTGGGGGCCCGGGAAAGCTCCTACGAGCAGTACTTC

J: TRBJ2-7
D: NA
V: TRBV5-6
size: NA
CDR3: CASSPGSYEQYF
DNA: TGTGCCAGCAGCCCGGGCTCCTACGAGCAGTACTTC

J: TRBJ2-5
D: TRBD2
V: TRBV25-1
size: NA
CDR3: CASSQLAGSETQYF
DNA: TGTGCCAGCAGTCAGCTAGCGGGGTCCGAGACCCAGTACTTC

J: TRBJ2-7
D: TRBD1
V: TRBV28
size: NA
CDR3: CASSQGQAYEQYF
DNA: TGTGCCAGCAGTCAGGGACAGGCCTACGAGCAGTACTTC

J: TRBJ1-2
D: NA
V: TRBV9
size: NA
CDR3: CASSVLSGSGYGYTF
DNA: TGTGCCAGCAGCGTATTATCGGGGTCAGGCTATGGCTACACCTTC

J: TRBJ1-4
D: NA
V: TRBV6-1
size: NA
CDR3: CASNGGNEKLFF
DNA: TGTGCCAGCAACGGCGGTAATGAAAAACTGTTTTTT

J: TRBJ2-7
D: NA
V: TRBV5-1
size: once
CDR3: CASSFGTTYEQYF
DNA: TGCGCCAGCAGCTTCGGGACAACATACGAGCAGTACTTC

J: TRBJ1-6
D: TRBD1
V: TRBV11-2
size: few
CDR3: CASSLLGRGPLSPLHF
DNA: TGTGCCAGCAGCTTACTCGGCAGGGGGCCCCTATCACCCCTCCACTTT

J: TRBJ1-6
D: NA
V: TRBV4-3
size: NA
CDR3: CASRDLIAYNSPLHF
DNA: TGCGCCAGCAGAGATCTAATCGCCTATAATTCACCCCTCCACTTT

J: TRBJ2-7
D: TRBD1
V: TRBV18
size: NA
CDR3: CASSRTGVFEQYF
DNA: TGTGCCAGCTCCCGGACAGGGGTTTTCGAGCAGTACTTC

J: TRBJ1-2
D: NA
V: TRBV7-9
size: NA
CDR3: CASSLGWLNYGYTF
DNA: TGTGCCAGCAGCTTAGGGTGGCTTAACTATGGCTACACCTTC

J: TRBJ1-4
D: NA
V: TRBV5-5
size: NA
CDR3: CASSVVSEKLFF
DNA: TGTGCCAGCAGCGTCGTCTCGGAAAAACTGTTTTTT

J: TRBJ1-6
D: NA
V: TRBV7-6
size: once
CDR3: CASSLEPADLNSPLHF
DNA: TGTGCCAGCAGCTTAGAGCCGGCAGACCTTAATTCACCCCTCCACTTT

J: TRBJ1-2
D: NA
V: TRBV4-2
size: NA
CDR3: CASSQGPGTNYGYTF
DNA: TGTGCCAGCAGCCAAGGCCCAGGGACTAACTATGGCTACACCTTC

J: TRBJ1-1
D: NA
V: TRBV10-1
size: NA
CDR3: CATYPVWGRGGPEAFF
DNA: TGCGCCACCTATCCCGTATGGGGACGAGGGGGGCCTGAAGCTTTCTTT